Presented here are 8 T cell receptor beta chains from one specimen sequenced in a study of regulatory T cells in long-lasting Graves disease. Construction of the TCR beta libraries employed iRepertoire HTBI primers in conjunction with Arm-PCR of CDR3 regions. TCRdb re-analysed the multiplex PCR reads in MiXCR, keeping a single row per CDR3 protein. This table has roughly 500,000 distinct CDR3 sequences, approximately 15% appearing once. Time point of the sample: newly diagnosed GD, antithyroid drugs for less than 3 months. There was RNA extracted from PBMCs, and the TCR library was made from it. These same records also appear under a second study, on T cells in Graves' hyperthyroidism and ophthalmopathy.

Material: peripheral blood mononuclear cells (PBMCs), obtained at new diagnosis, from a patient treated with antithyroid drugs. The receptors were sampled from a man aged 25 to 40 with Graves disease.

This clonotype was recorded many times. The chain employs TRBV4-2 and TRBJ2-1; possibly TRBD1 for D (6 bases). CDR1 is LGHNA, CDR2 YNFKEQ, per germline. The CDR3 is 13 amino acids. V dropped 1 base and J dropped 6 bases, with 7 bases sitting between them. The CDR3 reads CASSQVGGNEQFF. The CDR3, as DNA: TGTGCCAGCAGCCAAGTAGGGGGCAATGAGCAGTTCTTC.

The chain couples TRBV13 to TRBJ1-1; D unresolved. Trimming removed 3 bases from V and 0 bases from J, with 17 bases in between. Germline lookup yields CDR1 PRHDT and CDR2 FYEKMQ (reference sequence). The CDR3 has 17 amino acids. In DNA form, the CDR3 reads TGTGCCAGCAGCTTGATGCCGGTCGGCAGAGTGAACACTGAAGCTTTCTTT. Protein: CASSLMPVGRVNTEAFF.

This clonotype appeared many times. The J gene is TRBJ2-3, the V gene TRBV11-2; 10 bases match TRBD2. V lost 4 bases and J lost 3; bases outside the gene matches: 10. Germline V gene sequence: CDR1 SGHAT, CDR2 FQNNGV. The CDR3 has 17 amino acids. Here the CDR3 DNA reads TGTGCCAGCAGCTCCCGGGGGAGCGGGAGGGATACAGATACGCAGTATTTT. Its protein product is CASSSRGSGRDTDTQYF.

This clonotype was seen a few times. V and J are TRBV29-1 and TRBJ1-1, with unresolved D. Germline CDR1 SQVTM, CDR2 ANQGSEA. The CDR3 has 13 residues. The V and J ends lost 2 bases and 5 bases respectively, with 12 bases between them. The CDR3 protein is CSVEWSAGTEAFF. In DNA form, the CDR3 reads TGCAGCGTTGAATGGTCCGCGGGGACTGAAGCTTTCTTT.

At least ten counts were recorded for this clonotype. V usage is TRBV5-5 and J usage is TRBJ2-7, with TRBD2 matching over 9 bases. The CDR3 has 16 amino acids. The germline V gene has CDR1 SGHKS and CDR2 YYEKEE (reference sequence). After removal of 0 bases from V and 4 bases from J, the junction contained 8 bases not matched to a gene. The DNA for the CDR3 is TGTGCCAGCAGCTTGGGTAGCGGGAGACTCCTTTACGAGCAGTACTTC. Amino acid sequence: CASSLGSGRLLYEQYF.

This clonotype was seen repeatedly, ten times or more. This rearrangement joins TRBV2 to TRBJ1-2; 10 bases align to TRBD1. V was clipped by 8 bases and J by 4 bases; unmatched bases: 7. There are 14 residues in the CDR3. Germline V gene data show CDR1 as SNHLY and CDR2 as FYNNEI. CDR3 protein: CASDETGGVYGYTF. Here the CDR3 DNA reads TGTGCCAGCGATGAGACAGGGGGCGTCTATGGCTACACCTTC.

In its sample, this clonotype was seen a few times. This sequence joins TRBV3-1 and TRBJ2-1; TRBD2 aligns across 13 bases. Germline CDR1 LGHDT, CDR2 YNNKEL (reference sequence). The junction had 13 bases not matched to a gene; V was cut back by 4 bases and J by 7 bases. The CDR3 is 18 residues long. The CDR3 nucleotides read TGTGCCAGCAGCCCGAGGACTAGCGGGAGCCTGCTGAATAATGAGCAGTTCTTC. Encoded protein: CASSPRTSGSLLNNEQFF.

The rearrangement uses TRBV5-6 and TRBJ1-5; perhaps TRBD1 as D (5 bases). CDR1 is SGHDT, CDR2 YYEEEE, per germline. CDR3 size: 14 residues. Trimming cost V 6 bases and J 7 bases, with 17 bases left between them. CDR3 residues: CASTQLNGAQPQHF. CDR3 nucleotide sequence: TGTGCCAGCACCCAGCTGAACGGGGCGCAGCCCCAGCATTTT.